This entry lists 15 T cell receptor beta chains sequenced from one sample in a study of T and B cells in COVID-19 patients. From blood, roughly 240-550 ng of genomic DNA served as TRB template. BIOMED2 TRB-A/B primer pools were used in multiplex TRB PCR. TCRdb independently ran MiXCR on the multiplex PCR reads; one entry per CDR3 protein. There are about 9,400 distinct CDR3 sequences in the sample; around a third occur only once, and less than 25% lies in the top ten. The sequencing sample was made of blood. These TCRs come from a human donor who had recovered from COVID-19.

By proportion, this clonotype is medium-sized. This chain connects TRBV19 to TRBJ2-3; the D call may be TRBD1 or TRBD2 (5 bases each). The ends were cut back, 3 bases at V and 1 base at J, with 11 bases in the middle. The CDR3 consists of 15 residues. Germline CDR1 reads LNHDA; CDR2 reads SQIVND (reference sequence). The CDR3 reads CASSMGPAGTDTQYF. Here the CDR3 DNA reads TGTGCCAGTAGTATGGGACCGGCGGGCACAGATACGCAGTATTTT.

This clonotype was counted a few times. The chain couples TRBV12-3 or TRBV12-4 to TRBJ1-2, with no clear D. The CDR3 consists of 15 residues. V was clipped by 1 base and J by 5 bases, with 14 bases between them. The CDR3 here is CASSLGIGVRYGYTF. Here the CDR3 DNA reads TGTGCCAGCAGTTTAGGAATCGGGGTGAGGTATGGCTACACCTTC.

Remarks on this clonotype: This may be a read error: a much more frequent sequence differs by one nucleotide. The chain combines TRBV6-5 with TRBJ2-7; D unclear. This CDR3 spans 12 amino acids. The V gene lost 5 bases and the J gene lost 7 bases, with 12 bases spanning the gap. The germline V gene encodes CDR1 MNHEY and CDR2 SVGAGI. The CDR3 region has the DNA TGTGCCAGCAGTAATCAGGTTGGTGAGCAGTACTTC. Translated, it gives CASSNQVGEQYF.

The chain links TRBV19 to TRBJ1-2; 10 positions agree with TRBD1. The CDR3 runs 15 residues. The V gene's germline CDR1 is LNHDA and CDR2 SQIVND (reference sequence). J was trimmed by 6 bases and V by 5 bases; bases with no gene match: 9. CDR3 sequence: CASSFRQGAPNGYTF. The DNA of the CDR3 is TGTGCCAGTAGTTTTCGACAGGGGGCGCCGAATGGCTACACCTTC.

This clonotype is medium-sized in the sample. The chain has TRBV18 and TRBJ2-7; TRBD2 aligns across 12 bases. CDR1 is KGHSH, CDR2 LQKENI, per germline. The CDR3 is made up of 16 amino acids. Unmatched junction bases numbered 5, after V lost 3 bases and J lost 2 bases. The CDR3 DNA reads TGTGCCAGCTCACCCGGACTAGCGGGGAGCCCCTACGAGCAGTACTTC. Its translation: CASSPGLAGSPYEQYF.

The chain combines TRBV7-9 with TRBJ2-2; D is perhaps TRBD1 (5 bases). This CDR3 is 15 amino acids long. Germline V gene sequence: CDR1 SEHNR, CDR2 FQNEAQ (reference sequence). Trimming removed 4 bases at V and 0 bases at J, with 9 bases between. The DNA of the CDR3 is TGTGCCAGCAGCTCGACAGTTGCGAACACCGGGGAGCTGTTTTTT. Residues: CASSSTVANTGELFF.

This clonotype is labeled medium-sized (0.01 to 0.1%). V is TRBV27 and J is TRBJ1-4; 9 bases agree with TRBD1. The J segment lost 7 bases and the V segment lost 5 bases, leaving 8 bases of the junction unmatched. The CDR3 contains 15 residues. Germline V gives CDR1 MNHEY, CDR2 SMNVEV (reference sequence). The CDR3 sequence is CASSPGDRAGEKLFF. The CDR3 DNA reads TGTGCCAGCAGTCCCGGGGACAGGGCGGGTGAAAAACTGTTTTTT.

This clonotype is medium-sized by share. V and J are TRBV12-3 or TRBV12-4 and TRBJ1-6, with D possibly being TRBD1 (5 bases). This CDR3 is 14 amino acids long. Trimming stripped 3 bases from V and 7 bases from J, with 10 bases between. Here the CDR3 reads CASSFGDGNSPLHF. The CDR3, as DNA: TGTGCCAGCAGTTTCGGGGACGGGAATTCACCCCTCCACTTT.

DNA of the CDR3: TGTGCCAGCAGCCCGATGGACAGGGGCGGTGAGCAGTTCTTC. The encoded protein is CASSPMDRGGEQFF. This chain uses TRBV11-2 with TRBJ2-1, with 9 bases that match TRBD1. The CDR3 runs to 14 residues. J lost 9 bases, V lost 5 bases, and 8 bases had no gene match. Germline V gene data show CDR1 as SGHAT and CDR2 as FQNNGV.

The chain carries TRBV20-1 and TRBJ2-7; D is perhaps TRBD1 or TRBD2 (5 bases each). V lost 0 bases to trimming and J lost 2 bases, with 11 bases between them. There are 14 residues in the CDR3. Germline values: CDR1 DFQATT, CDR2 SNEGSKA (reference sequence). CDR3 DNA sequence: TGCAGTGCTAGAGACTCCCGAGGGGCCTACGAGCAGTACTTC. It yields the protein CSARDSRGAYEQYF.

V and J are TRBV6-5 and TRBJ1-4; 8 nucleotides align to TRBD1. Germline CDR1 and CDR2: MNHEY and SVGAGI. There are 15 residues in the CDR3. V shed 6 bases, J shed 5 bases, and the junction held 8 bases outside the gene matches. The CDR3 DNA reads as TGTGCCAGCAGCCGAGGACAGGGCCGGAATGAAAAACTGTTTTTT. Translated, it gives CASSRGQGRNEKLFF.

The CDR3 spells CASSEQVSGNTIYF. The CDR3 DNA reads TGTGCCAGTAGTGAACAGGTTTCGGGAAACACCATATATTTT. The chain is built from TRBV19 and TRBJ1-3; D may be TRBD1 (5 bases). Per germline, CDR1 LNHDA and CDR2 SQIVND (reference sequence). V was cut by 5 bases and J by 4 bases, with 12 bases left in between. This CDR3 region has 14 residues.

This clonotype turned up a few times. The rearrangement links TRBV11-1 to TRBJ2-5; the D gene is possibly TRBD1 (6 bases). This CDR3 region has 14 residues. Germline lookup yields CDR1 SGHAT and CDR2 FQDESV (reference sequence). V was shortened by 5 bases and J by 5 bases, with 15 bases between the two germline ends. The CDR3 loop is CASSQRPGVETQYF. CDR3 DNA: TGTGCCAGCAGCCAACGGCCAGGGGTGGAGACCCAGTACTTC.

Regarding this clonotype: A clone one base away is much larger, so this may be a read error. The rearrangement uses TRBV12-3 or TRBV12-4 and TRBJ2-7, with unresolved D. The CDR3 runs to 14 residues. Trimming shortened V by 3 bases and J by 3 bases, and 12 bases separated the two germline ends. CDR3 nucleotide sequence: TGTGCCAGCAGTTTTAACGGGTTCGTCTACGAGCAGTACTTC. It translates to CASSFNGFVYEQYF.

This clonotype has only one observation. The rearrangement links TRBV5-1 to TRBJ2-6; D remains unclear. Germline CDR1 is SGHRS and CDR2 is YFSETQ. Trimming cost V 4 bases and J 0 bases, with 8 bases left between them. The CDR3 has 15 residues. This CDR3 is CASSPASSGANVLTF. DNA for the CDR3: TGCGCCAGCAGCCCTGCCAGCTCTGGGGCCAACGTCCTGACTTTC.